Following are 14 T cell receptor beta chains from one sample sequenced in a study of cytomegalovirus exposure and HLA in healthy donors (dated 2017 in TCRdb). Library construction relied on the immunoSEQ multiplex PCR assay. The multiplex PCR relied on a mix of 60 forward primers for TCR Vbeta segments and 13 reverse primers for TCR Jbeta segments. Drawn from immuneACCESS, this table holds only the in-frame rearrangements with V and J called that TCRdb kept. Clones are partly lost; checked studies trace under half to an unresolved V gene and leave the rest unexplained. Present in this sample are 180,000 or so clones, 78% of which were seen just once. Less than 3.5% of the sample goes to the ten largest clones. Sequences were obtained from PBMCs. These receptors were obtained from a female donor in good health and CMV-seronegative.

The CDR3 reads CASSEQISYNEQFF. As DNA, the CDR3 is TGTGCCAGCAGCGAGCAAATTAGTTACAATGAGCAGTTCTTC. The genes are TRBV9 and TRBJ2-1, with D uncertain. The CDR3 runs 14 residues. Germline lookup yields CDR1 SGDLS and CDR2 YYNGEE. V lost 3 bases to trimming and J lost 4 bases, with 11 bases between them.

This chain's CDR3 is CASRQGASETQYF. The CDR3 DNA reads as TGTGCCAGCAGGCAGGGGGCATCAGAGACCCAGTACTTC. The rearrangement joins TRBV7-9 to TRBJ2-5; 8 positions match TRBD1. Trimming at V came to 6 bases and at J to 4 bases, leaving 4 bases not matched to a gene. CDR3 length: 13 amino acids. Germline loops: CDR1 SEHNR, CDR2 FQNEAQ (reference sequence).

The chain recombines TRBV27 with TRBJ2-5; D is uncertain. The end of the DNA is better explained by TRBJ2-7, so the J call may be wrong. The CDR3 totals 14 residues. Germline values: CDR1 MNHEY, CDR2 SMNVEV (reference sequence). CDR3 nucleotide sequence: TGTGCCAGCAGTTTAAACTGGTACTCCTACGAGCAGTACTTC. This encodes CASSLNWYSYEQYF.

The chain is built from TRBV28 and TRBJ2-7, with 8 bases aligning to TRBD1. The CDR3 length is 15 residues. The V segment lost 1 base and the J segment 1 base; nucleotides outside the gene matches: 3. CDR1 is MDHEN, CDR2 SYDVKM, per germline. The CDR3 loop reads CASSLFGQGSYEQYF. DNA for the CDR3: TGTGCCAGCAGTTTATTTGGACAGGGATCCTACGAGCAGTACTTC.

The chain joins TRBV7-2 to TRBJ2-7; TRBD1 matches 9 bases. Per germline, CDR1 SGHTA and CDR2 FQGNSA. The CDR3 is 15 amino acids. V gave up 5 bases and J gave up 0 bases; unmatched junction bases: 5. Here the CDR3 reads CASSRQGGLSYEQYF. The CDR3 nucleotides read TGTGCCAGCAGCCGACAGGGGGGCCTCTCCTACGAGCAGTACTTC.

The chain recombines TRBV28 with TRBJ2-7; TRBD1 aligns across 7 bases. The J segment lost 4 bases and the V segment lost 2 bases, leaving 11 bases of the junction unmatched. The germline V gene encodes CDR1 MDHEN and CDR2 SYDVKM. This CDR3 has 16 amino acids. The CDR3 DNA follows: TGTGCCAGCAGTTTACCCCGACAGGGCATCCGGTACGAGCAGTACTTC. Protein: CASSLPRQGIRYEQYF.

This clone was counted a single time. The chain is built from TRBV27 and TRBJ2-1, with D perhaps TRBD2 (6 bases). Germline values: CDR1 MNHEY, CDR2 SMNVEV (reference sequence). The ends were cut back, 2 bases at V and 3 bases at J, with 11 bases in the middle. This CDR3 region has 15 residues. DNA for the CDR3: TGTGCCAGCAGTTTAACTTGGCGGGACTACAATGAGCAGTTCTTC. This encodes CASSLTWRDYNEQFF.

CDR3 in DNA: TGTGCCAGCACTCGGGACAGCAACACTGAAGCTTTCTTT. This codes for CASTRDSNTEAFF. This chain connects TRBV2 to TRBJ1-1, with 7 bases that match TRBD1. Germline trimming cut 7 bases from V and 2 bases from J; bases unmatched to any gene: 4. The CDR3 spans 13 residues. Germline V gene lookup returns CDR1 SNHLY and CDR2 FYNNEI.

This chain links TRBV4-3 with TRBJ1-3; 7 positions agree with TRBD1. Trimming removed 3 bases from V and 1 base from J; junction bases left unmatched: 0. The CDR3 runs 14 residues. Germline values: CDR1 LGHNA, CDR2 YSLEER. CDR3 amino acids: CASSHRGSGNTIYF. In nucleotides, the CDR3 is TGCGCCAGCAGCCACAGGGGGTCTGGAAACACCATATATTTT.

CDR3 loop: CASSLGGFNQPQHF. CDR3 nucleotide sequence: TGTGCCAGCAGCTTGGGAGGGTTCAATCAGCCCCAGCATTTT. The gene calls are TRBV5-4 and TRBJ1-5, with D unresolved. The CDR3 has 14 residues. V shed 0 bases and J shed 3 bases, with 7 bases lying between them. Germline-derived CDR1 and CDR2 are SGHNT and YYREEE (reference sequence).

The rearrangement joins TRBV29-1 to TRBJ2-2; TRBD1 aligns across 7 bases. Looked up from germline, CDR1 is SQVTM and CDR2 is ANQGSEA. With V trimmed by 7 bases and J by 6 bases, 11 bases remained unmatched. The CDR3 contains 14 residues. The CDR3 protein is CSASDRVDAGELFF. The CDR3 nucleotides are TGCAGCGCCTCCGACAGGGTTGACGCCGGGGAGCTGTTTTTT.

This chain links TRBV7-2 with TRBJ2-7, with TRBD2 matching 13 bases. V lost 2 bases and J lost 5; bases outside the gene matches: 3. Germline V gives CDR1 SGHTA, CDR2 FQGNSA. The CDR3 consists of 15 residues. CDR3 sequence reads: CASSLRTSGSDEQYF. The CDR3 bases are TGTGCCAGCAGCTTAAGGACTAGCGGGAGCGACGAGCAGTACTTC.

This chain uses TRBV18 with TRBJ2-1, with a possible D match to TRBD1 (6 bases). The CDR3 runs to 14 residues. Germline V gene lookup returns CDR1 KGHSH and CDR2 LQKENI. Trimming pared 4 bases from V and 7 bases from J, leaving 14 bases between. CDR3 loop: CASSRKQGVNEQFF. Here the CDR3 DNA reads TGTGCCAGCTCACGAAAACAGGGTGTAAATGAGCAGTTCTTC.

The J gene is TRBJ1-2, the V gene TRBV7-9; 8 nucleotides align to TRBD1. J lost 4 bases, V lost 5 bases, and 12 bases had no gene match. Germline-derived CDR1 and CDR2 are SEHNR and FQNEAQ (reference sequence). CDR3 length: 16 residues. The CDR3 here is CASSPGQGTGSYGYTF. The CDR3 coding sequence is TGTGCCAGCAGCCCCGGCCAAGGGACAGGTAGCTATGGCTACACCTTC.